This T cell receptor beta chain is from a study of T-cell reconstitution after alpha-beta-depleted transplantation in children (dated by TCRdb to between 2015 and 2016). About the study as a whole: Using TCR repertoire profiling, the study quantitatively followed how T-cell immune reconstitution unfolded in children after TCRalphabeta/CD19-depleted allogeneic hematopoietic cell transplantation.

The CDR3 runs 17 residues from the cysteine to the phenylalanine. The CDR3 DNA has 51 bases and is translated from base 1. The germline V gene encodes CDR1 DFQATT and CDR2 SNEGSKA (reference sequence). The library came from PCR. Data came from an Illumina HiSeq 2500. TCR library preparation used molecular barcoding, with unique molecular identifiers applied to normalize quantification of the TCRbeta repertoire. TCRdb handled the public reads itself, with Q25 trimming in fastp and clone calling in MiXCR, and kept productive beta chains. Each entry merges the rows of one CDR3 protein and shows their most common DNA and genes. This sample is represented by hundreds of thousands of distinct CDR3 sequences; under 15% of them were singletons. Over 5.5% of the sample comes from the top ten. About this clonotype: What this receptor recognizes is not known. An end of the junction differs from the germline gene, which may be a read error.

The V gene is TRBV20-1 and the J gene is TRBJ2-1; no D gene is confidently identified. The material was PBMCs from the stem cell graft donor, obtained from the stem cell graft. This TCR was recovered from a human donor who donated a stem cell graft to a child with combined immunodeficiency. Here is the DNA: TGCTGTGCTAGAGAGACCTTTGGGATTTCCTATCACAATGAGCAGTTCTTC. This gives the protein CCARETFGISYHNEQFF.